This T cell receptor beta chain was found in a study of shared clonotypes between healthy human individuals. Some clones are missing from TCRdb's copy, which holds only in-frame ones; the method was immunoSEQ multiplex PCR. Here the sample spans roughly 1,500,000 clones, about 98% being singletons. Per germline, CDR1 SGHNT and CDR2 YYREEE (reference sequence). The CDR3 is made up of 15 amino acids. V gave up 7 bases and J gave up 0 bases; unmatched junction bases: 9. J is TRBJ1-2 and V is TRBV5-4, with TRBD1 matching over 7 bases. Sequencing input: naive CD4+ T cells sorted from blood. As for subset: CD45RA+ positively selected. The receptor was isolated from a man aged 25-45 years in good health. CDR3 amino acids: CASAGTALANYGYTF. CDR3 in DNA: TGTGCCAGCGCGGGGACAGCCCTAGCTAACTATGGCTACACCTTC.